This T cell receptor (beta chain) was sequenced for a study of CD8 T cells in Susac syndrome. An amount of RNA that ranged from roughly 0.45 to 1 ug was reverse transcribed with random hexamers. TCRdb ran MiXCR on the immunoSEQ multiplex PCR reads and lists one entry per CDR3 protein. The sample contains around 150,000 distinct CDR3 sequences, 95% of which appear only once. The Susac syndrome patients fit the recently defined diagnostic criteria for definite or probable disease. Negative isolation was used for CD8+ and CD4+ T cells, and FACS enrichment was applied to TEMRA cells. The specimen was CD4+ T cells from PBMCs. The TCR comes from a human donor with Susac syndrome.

The CDR3 loop is CASRKQETQYF. CDR3 DNA sequence: TGTGCCAGCAGGAAACAAGAGACCCAGTACTTC. The genes are TRBV28 and TRBJ2-5, with D uncertain. Germline CDR1 reads MDHEN; CDR2 reads SYDVKM. Trimming pared 6 bases from V and 2 bases from J, leaving 4 bases between. This CDR3 is 11 amino acids long.